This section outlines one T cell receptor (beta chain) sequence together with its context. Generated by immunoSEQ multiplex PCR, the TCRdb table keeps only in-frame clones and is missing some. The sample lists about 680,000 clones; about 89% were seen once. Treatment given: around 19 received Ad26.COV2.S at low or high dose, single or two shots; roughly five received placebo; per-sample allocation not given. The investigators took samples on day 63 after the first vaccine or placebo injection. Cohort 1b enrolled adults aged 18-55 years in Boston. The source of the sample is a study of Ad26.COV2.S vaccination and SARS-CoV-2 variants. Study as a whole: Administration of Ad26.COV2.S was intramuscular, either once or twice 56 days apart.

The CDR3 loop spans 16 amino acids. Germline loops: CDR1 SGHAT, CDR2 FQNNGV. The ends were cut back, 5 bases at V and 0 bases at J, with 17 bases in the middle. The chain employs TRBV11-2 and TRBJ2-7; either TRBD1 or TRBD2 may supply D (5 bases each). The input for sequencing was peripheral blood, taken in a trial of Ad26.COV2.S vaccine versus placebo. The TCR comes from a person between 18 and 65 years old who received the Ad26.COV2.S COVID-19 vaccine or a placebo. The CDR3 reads CASSPLQGRGSYEQYF. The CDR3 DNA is TGTGCCAGCAGCCCCCTTCAGGGACGGGGCTCCTACGAGCAGTACTTC.